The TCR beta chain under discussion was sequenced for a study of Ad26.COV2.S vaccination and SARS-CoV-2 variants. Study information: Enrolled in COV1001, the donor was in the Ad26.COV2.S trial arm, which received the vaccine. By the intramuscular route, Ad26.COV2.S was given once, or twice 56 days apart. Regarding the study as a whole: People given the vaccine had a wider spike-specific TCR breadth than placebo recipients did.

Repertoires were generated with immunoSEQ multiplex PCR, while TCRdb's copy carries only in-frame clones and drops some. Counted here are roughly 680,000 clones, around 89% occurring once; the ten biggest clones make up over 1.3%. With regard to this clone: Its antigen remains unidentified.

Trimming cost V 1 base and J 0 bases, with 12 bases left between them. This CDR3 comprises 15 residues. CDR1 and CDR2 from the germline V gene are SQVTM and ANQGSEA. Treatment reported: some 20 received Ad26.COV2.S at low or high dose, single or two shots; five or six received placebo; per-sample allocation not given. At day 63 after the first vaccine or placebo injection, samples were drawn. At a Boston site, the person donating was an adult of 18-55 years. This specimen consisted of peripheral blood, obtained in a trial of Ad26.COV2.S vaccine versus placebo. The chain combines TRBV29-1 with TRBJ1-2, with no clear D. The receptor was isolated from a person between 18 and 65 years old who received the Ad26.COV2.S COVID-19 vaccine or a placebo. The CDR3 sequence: CSVEGGAEANYGYTF. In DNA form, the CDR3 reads TGCAGCGTTGAAGGGGGTGCCGAAGCTAACTATGGCTACACCTTC.